This T cell receptor beta chain came from a study of control samples from healthy donors and cancer patients. Assay: immunoSEQ multiplex PCR; the TCRdb copy retains only in-frame clones and omits some. The table records some 49,000 clones, 80% to 90% of them present only once. Germline V lookup: CDR1 LNHDA, CDR2 SQIVND (reference sequence). The CDR3 spans 14 residues. Losses at the gene ends were 8 bases for V and 5 bases for J; bases not matched to a gene: 8. This clone has just one count. The sequence derives from a woman between 45 and 65 years old with lung cancer. The chain has TRBV19 and TRBJ2-2, with 7 bases that match TRBD1. Sequenced sample: PBMCs. CDR3 sequence reads: CASATQGRTGELFF. The CDR3 DNA follows: TGTGCCAGTGCGACACAGGGGCGAACCGGGGAGCTGTTTTTT.